This T cell receptor (beta chain) originates from a study of T cell repertoires in cytomegalovirus infection. Study context: Matching HLA type, along with CMV infection, was indicated by public TCR beta signatures.

This clonotype was observed a single time. Its antigen is undetermined. TCRdb fed the reads into MiXCR, producing one record per CDR3 protein. The data hold around 360,000 distinct CDR3 sequences, with about 35% observed a single time. The germline CDR1 and CDR2 sequences are SQVTM and ANQGSEA. V lost 5 bases to trimming and J lost 4 bases; unmatched junction nucleotides: 1. The CDR3 spans 13 residues. The genes are TRBV29-1 and TRBJ1-4; 10 bases agree with TRBD1. The sequencing used cultured PBMCs, collected from culture after CMV antigen stimulation. The TCR comes from a human donor in good health (CMV status not recorded). Some clones in this sample may be carry-over from other donors' samples. CDR3 nucleotides: TGCAGCGTTCGGACAGGGGGTAATGAAAAACTGTTTTTT. It codes for CSVRTGGNEKLFF.